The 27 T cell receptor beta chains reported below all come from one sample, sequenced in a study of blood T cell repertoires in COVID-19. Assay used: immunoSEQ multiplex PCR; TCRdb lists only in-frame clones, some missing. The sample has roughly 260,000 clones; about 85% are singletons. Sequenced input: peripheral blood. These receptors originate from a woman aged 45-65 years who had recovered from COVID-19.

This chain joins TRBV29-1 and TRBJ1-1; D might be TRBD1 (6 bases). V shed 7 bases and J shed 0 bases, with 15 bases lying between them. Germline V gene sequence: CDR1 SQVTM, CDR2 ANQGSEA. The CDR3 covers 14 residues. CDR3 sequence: CSAGTGGMNTEAFF. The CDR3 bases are TGCAGCGCCGGGACGGGGGGCATGAACACTGAAGCTTTCTTT.

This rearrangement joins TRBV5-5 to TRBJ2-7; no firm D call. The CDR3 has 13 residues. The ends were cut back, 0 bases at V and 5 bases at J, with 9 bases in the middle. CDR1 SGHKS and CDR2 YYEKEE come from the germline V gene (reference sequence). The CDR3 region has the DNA TGTGCCAGCAGCTTGGTCTACTTCGACGAGCAGTACTTC. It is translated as CASSLVYFDEQYF.

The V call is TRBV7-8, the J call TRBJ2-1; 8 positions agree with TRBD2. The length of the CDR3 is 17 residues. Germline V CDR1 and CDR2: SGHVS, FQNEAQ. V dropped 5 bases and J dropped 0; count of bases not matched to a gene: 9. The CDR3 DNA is TGTGCCAGCAGCCCGAAACTAGCGGTTAGCTCCTACAATGAGCAGTTCTTC. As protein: CASSPKLAVSSYNEQFF.

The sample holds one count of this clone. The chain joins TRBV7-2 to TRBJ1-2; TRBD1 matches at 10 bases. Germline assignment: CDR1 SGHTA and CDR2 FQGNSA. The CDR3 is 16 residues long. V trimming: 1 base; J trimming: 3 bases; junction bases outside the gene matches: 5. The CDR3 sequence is CASSLVGGTGDYGYTF. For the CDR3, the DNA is TGTGCCAGCAGCTTAGTTGGAGGGACAGGGGACTATGGCTACACCTTC. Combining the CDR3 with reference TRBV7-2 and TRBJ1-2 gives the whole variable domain GAGVSQSPSNKVTEKGKDVELRCDPISGHTALYWYRQSLGQGLEFLIYFQGNSAPDKSGLPSDRFSAERTGGSVSTLTIQRTQQEDSAVYLCASSLVGGTGDYGYTFGSGTRLTVV.

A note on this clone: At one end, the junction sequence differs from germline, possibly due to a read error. CDR3 protein: CASSLAGAYYSPLHF. DNA for the CDR3: TGTGCCAGCAGCTTAGCAGGAGCCTATTATTCACCCCTCCACTTT. V gene TRBV7-9 combines with J gene TRBJ1-6; D is undetermined. This CDR3 is 15 amino acids long. Germline lookup yields CDR1 SEHNR and CDR2 FQNEAQ (reference sequence).

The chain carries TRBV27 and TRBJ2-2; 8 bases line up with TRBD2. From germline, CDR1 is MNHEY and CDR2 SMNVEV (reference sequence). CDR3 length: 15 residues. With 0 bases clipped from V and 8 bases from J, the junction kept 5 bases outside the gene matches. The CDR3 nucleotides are TGTGCCAGCAGTTTATCGTGGACTAGCAGAGGGGAGCTGTTTTTT. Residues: CASSLSWTSRGELFF.

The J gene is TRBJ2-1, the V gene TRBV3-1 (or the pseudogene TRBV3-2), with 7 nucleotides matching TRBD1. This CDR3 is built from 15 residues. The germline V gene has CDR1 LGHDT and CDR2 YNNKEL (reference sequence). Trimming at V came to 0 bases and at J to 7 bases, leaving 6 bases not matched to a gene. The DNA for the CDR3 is TGTGCCAGCAGCCAAGATCGAGGGGGCTATAATGAGCAGTTCTTC. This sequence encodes CASSQDRGGYNEQFF.

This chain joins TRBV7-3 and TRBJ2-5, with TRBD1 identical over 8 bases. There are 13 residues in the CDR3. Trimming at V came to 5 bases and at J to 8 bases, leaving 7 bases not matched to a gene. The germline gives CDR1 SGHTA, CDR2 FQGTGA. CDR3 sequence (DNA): TGTGCCAGCAGCCCGGGACAGGTTCGAACCCAGTACTTC. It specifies CASSPGQVRTQYF.

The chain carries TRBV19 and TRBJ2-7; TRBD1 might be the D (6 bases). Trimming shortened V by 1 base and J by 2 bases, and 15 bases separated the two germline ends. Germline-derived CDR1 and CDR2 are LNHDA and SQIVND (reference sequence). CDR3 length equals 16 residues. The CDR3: CASSIVQGRKTYEQYF. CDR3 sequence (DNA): TGTGCCAGTAGTATAGTACAGGGAAGGAAAACCTACGAGCAGTACTTC. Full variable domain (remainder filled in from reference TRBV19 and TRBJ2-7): DGGITQSPKYLFRKEGQNVTLSCEQNLNHDAMYWYRQDPGQGLRLIYYSQIVNDFQKGDIAEGYSVSREKKESFPLTVTSAQKNPTAFYLCASSIVQGRKTYEQYFGPGTRLTVT.

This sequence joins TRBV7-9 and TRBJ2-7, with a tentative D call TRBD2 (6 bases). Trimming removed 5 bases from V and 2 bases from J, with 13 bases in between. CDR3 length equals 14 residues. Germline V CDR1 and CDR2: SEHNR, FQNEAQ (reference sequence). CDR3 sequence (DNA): TGTGCCAGCAGCCCTCGACTAGATCCCTACGAGCAGTACTTC. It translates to CASSPRLDPYEQYF. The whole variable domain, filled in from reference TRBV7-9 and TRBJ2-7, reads DTGVSQNPRHKITKRGQNVTFRCDPISEHNRLYWYRQTLGQGPEFLTYFQNEAQLEKSRLLSDRFSAERPKGSFSTLEIQRTEQGDSAMYLCASSPRLDPYEQYFGPGTRLTVT.

Written as DNA, the CDR3 is TGTGCCAGCAGTCCTAGCGGGAGTGCAGATACGCAGTATTTT. It is translated as CASSPSGSADTQYF. V usage is TRBV6-4 and J usage is TRBJ2-3; 10 positions agree with TRBD2. The CDR3 is 14 residues long. Germline lookup yields CDR1 MRHNA and CDR2 SNTAGT. Unmatched junction bases numbered 3, after V lost 5 bases and J lost 4 bases.

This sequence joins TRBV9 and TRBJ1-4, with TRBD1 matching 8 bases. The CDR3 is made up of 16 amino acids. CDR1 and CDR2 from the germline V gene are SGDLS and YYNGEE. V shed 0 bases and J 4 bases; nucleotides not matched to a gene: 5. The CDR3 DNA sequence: TGTGCCAGCAGCGTAGTGACAGGGGAAGATAATGAAAAACTGTTTTTT. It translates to CASSVVTGEDNEKLFF.

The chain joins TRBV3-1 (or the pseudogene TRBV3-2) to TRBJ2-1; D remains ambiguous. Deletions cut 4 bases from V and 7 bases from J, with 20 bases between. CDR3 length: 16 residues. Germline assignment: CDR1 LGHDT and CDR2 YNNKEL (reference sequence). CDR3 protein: CASSPIGGSYPNEQFF. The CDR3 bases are TGTGCCAGCAGCCCAATCGGCGGCAGTTATCCGAATGAGCAGTTCTTC.

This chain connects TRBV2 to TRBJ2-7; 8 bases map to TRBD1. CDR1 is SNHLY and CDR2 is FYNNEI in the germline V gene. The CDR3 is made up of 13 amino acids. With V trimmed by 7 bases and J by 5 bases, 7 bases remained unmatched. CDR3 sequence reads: CASKSDRAHEQYF. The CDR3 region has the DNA TGTGCCAGCAAGTCGGACAGGGCCCACGAGCAGTACTTC. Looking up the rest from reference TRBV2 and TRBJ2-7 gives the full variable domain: EPEVTQTPSHQVTQMGQEVILRCVPISNHLYFYWYRQILGQKVEFLVSFYNNEISEKSEIFDDQFSVERPDGSNFTLKIRSTKLEDSAMYFCASKSDRAHEQYFGPGTRLTVT.

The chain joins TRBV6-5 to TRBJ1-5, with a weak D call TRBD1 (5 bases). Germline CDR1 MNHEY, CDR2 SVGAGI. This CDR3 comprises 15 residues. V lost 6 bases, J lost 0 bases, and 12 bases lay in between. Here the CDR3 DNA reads TGTGCCAGCAGAAGAGGGACTTATAGCAATCAGCCCCAGCATTTT. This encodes CASRRGTYSNQPQHF.

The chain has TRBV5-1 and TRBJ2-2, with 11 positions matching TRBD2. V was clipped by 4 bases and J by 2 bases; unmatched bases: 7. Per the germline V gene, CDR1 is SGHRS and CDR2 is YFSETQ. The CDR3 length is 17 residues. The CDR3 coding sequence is TGCGCCAGCAGCCCCTTTAGCGGGGGGGCAAACACCGGGGAGCTGTTTTTT. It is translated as CASSPFSGGANTGELFF.

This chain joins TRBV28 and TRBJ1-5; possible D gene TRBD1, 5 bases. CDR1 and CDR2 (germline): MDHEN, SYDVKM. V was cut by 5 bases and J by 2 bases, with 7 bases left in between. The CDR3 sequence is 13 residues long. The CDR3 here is CASSIRGNQPQHF. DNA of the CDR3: TGTGCCAGCAGTATCAGGGGCAATCAGCCCCAGCATTTT.

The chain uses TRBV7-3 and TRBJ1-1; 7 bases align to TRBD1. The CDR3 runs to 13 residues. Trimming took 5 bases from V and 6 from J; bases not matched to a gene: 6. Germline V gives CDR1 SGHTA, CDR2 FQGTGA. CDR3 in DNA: TGTGCCAGCAGCACCAGACAGGGCTCTGAAGCTTTCTTT. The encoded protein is CASSTRQGSEAFF.

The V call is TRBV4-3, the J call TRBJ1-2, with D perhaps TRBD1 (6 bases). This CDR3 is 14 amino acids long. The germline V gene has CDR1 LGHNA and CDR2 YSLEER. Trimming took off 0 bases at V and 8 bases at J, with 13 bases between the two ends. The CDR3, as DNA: TGCGCCAGCAGCCAAGACAGGGGTGCGCGAGGCTACACCTTC. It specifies CASSQDRGARGYTF.

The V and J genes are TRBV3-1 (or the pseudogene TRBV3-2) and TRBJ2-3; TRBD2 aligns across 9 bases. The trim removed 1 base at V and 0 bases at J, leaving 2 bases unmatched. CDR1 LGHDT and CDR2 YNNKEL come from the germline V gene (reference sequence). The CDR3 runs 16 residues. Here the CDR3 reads CASSQGLAGSTDTQYF. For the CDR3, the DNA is TGTGCCAGCAGCCAAGGGCTAGCGGGGAGCACAGATACGCAGTATTTT.

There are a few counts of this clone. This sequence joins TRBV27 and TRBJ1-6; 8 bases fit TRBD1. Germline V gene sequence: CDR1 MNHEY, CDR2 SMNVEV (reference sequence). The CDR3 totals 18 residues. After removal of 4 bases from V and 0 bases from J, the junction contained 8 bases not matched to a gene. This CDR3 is CASSSSWDRSSYNSPLHF. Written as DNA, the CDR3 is TGTGCCAGCAGTTCGTCTTGGGACAGGAGCTCCTATAATTCACCCCTCCACTTT.

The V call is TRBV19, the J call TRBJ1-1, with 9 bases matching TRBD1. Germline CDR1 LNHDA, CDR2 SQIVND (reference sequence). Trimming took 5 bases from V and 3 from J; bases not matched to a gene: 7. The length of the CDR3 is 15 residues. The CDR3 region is CASSPQGAYYTEAFF. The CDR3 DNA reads TGTGCCAGTAGTCCACAGGGGGCGTATTACACTGAAGCTTTCTTT.

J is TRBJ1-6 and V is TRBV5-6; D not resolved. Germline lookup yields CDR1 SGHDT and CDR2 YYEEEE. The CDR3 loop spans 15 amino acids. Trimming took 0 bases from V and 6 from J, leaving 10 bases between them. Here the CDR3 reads CASSLVVGRNSPLHF. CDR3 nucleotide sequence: TGTGCCAGCAGCTTGGTGGTGGGCCGTAATTCACCCCTCCACTTT.

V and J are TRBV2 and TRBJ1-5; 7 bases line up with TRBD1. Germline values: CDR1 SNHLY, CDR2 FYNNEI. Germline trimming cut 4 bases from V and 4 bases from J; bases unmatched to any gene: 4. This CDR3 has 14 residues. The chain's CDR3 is CASSGQGWNQPQHF. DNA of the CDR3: TGTGCCAGCAGTGGACAGGGTTGGAATCAGCCCCAGCATTTT.

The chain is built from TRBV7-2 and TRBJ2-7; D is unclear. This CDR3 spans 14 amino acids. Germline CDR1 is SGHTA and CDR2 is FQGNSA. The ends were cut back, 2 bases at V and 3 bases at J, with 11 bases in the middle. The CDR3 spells CASSLTDIDYEQYF. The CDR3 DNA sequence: TGTGCCAGCAGCTTAACCGACATCGACTACGAGCAGTACTTC.

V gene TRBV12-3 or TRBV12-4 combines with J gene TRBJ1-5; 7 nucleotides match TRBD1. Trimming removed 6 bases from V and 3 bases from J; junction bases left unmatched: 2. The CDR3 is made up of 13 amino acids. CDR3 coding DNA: TGTGCCAGCAGAGGACAGGTCAATCAGCCCCAGCATTTT. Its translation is CASRGQVNQPQHF.

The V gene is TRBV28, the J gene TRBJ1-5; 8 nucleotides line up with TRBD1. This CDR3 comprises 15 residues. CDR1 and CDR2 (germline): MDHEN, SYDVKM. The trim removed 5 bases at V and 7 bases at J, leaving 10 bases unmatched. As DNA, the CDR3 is TGTGCCAGCAGTCAAGACGGACAGGGAGCCCAGCCCCAGCATTTT. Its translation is CASSQDGQGAQPQHF.